The clone carrying this TCR beta chain was detected only a few times. The antigen remains undetermined. V was cut by 1 base and J by 4 bases, with 12 bases left in between. Germline V CDR1 and CDR2: MNHEY, SVGAGI. This CDR3 comprises 15 residues. The data were taken from a study of cytomegalovirus exposure and HLA in healthy donors. General study points: A few chains linked to CMV were shown in vitro to be specific for CMV antigens.

PCR was performed using 60 Vbeta and 13 Jbeta primers. Data came from immunoSEQ multiplex PCR; TCRdb stores just in-frame clones and leaves some out. Among around 200,000 clones listed, approximately 82% were seen once. Sequencing was carried out using PBMCs. The chain recombines TRBV6-5 with TRBJ2-3; D may be TRBD2 (6 bases). This TCR was recovered from a woman aged 35 to 49 in good health and CMV-seronegative. For the CDR3, the DNA is TGTGCCAGCAGTTACTTGGGACTTCTTCCAGATACGCAGTATTTT. It yields the protein CASSYLGLLPDTQYF.